The 16 T cell receptor beta chains in this list originate from one sample, sequenced in a study of T cell changes during pregnancy in multiple sclerosis. Produced via immunoSEQ multiplex PCR; TCRdb's table is partial and in-frame only. The data contain about 84,000 clones, approximately 95% of them singletons. Sequencing used peripheral blood, obtained in the second trimester of pregnancy. These receptors were obtained from a female donor in good health, enrolled as a control in a pregnancy study.

The chain carries TRBV19 and TRBJ1-4; D is perhaps TRBD1 (5 bases). This CDR3 has 14 amino acids. The V gene's germline CDR1 is LNHDA and CDR2 SQIVND (reference sequence). V dropped 9 bases and J dropped 4 bases, with 15 bases sitting between them. CDR3: CASHEQGGNEKLFF. DNA for the CDR3: TGTGCCAGCCACGAGCAGGGCGGTAATGAAAAACTGTTTTTT.

This chain uses TRBV10-3 with TRBJ1-1, with 8 bases aligning to TRBD1. The CDR3 covers 14 residues. Per the germline V gene, CDR1 is ENHRY and CDR2 is SYGVKD. Germline trimming cut 4 bases from V and 7 bases from J; bases unmatched to any gene: 8. In DNA form, the CDR3 reads TGTGCCATCAGTGGCGGACAGGGTGAGGGTGAAGCTTTCTTT. This gives the protein CAISGGQGEGEAFF.

J is TRBJ2-3 and V is TRBV11-1; possibly TRBD2 for D (6 bases). This CDR3 has 19 amino acids. Trimming shortened V by 11 bases and J by 1 base, and 31 bases separated the two germline ends. The germline CDR1 and CDR2 sequences are SGHAT and FQDESV (reference sequence). CDR3 nucleotide sequence: TGTGCCTCCGCGCGTATGTGGGGGGATTCCTCGGTTGGCACAGATACGCAGTATTTT. As protein: CASARMWGDSSVGTDTQYF. Full variable domain (remainder filled in from reference TRBV11-1 and TRBJ2-3): EAEVAQSPRYKITEKSQAVAFWCDPISGHATLYWYRQILGQGPELLVQFQDESVVDDSQLPKDRFSAERLKGVDSTLKIQPAELGDSAMYLCASARMWGDSSVGTDTQYFGPGTRLTVL.

The rearrangement joins TRBV27 to TRBJ2-1; TRBD2 matches at 10 bases. This CDR3 comprises 15 residues. With V trimmed by 5 bases and J by 7 bases, 8 bases remained unmatched. Germline CDR1 reads MNHEY; CDR2 reads SMNVEV (reference sequence). The CDR3 bases are TGTGCCAGCAGTGAAGCGGGAGGGCCTCGGAATGAGCAGTTCTTC. Its translation is CASSEAGGPRNEQFF.

CDR3 DNA: TGTGCCAGTAGTATACCCCAGGGGGGCGGGGAGCTGTTTTTT. Translation gives CASSIPQGGGELFF. The rearrangement uses TRBV19 and TRBJ2-2; the D gene is possibly TRBD1 (7 bases). The CDR3 runs 14 residues. Germline CDR1 and CDR2: LNHDA and SQIVND (reference sequence). The V end lost 2 bases, the J end lost 7 bases, and 11 bases lay between the germline ends.

The chain has TRBV7-9 and TRBJ2-1; 7 nucleotides agree with TRBD2. The J segment lost 8 bases and the V segment lost 4 bases, leaving 11 bases of the junction unmatched. The CDR3 covers 15 residues. The germline V gene encodes CDR1 SEHNR and CDR2 FQNEAQ (reference sequence). CDR3 amino acids: CASSSGLVPGDEQFF. CDR3 bases: TGTGCCAGCAGCTCAGGACTAGTCCCGGGCGATGAGCAGTTCTTC.

V is TRBV7-2 and J is TRBJ2-7; the D is unclear. Germline CDR1 is SGHTA and CDR2 is FQGNSA. The ends were cut back, 1 base at V and 4 bases at J, with 14 bases in the middle. CDR3 length: 15 amino acids. In nucleotides, the CDR3 is TGTGCCAGCAGCTTAGGCAACACCCAAATTTACGAGCAGTACTTC. Translated, it gives CASSLGNTQIYEQYF.

The CDR3 sequence: CASSGGGRDPSYEQYF. CDR3 coding DNA: TGTGCCAGCAGTGGAGGGGGCAGGGATCCTTCCTACGAGCAGTACTTC. The V call is TRBV6-4, the J call TRBJ2-7, with 7 nucleotides matching TRBD1. Germline CDR1 MRHNA, CDR2 SNTAGT. With V trimmed by 4 bases and J by 1 base, 10 bases remained unmatched. The CDR3 runs to 16 residues.

V and J are TRBV5-1 and TRBJ2-5; 8 bases align to TRBD1. V shed 1 base and J 0 bases; nucleotides not matched to a gene: 11. The CDR3 spans 18 residues. Looked up from germline, CDR1 is SGHRS and CDR2 is YFSETQ. CDR3 nucleotides: TGCGCCAGCAGCTTGAACCGCCAAGGACAGGGAGACCAAGAGACCCAGTACTTC. Translation: CASSLNRQGQGDQETQYF. Full variable domain (rest looked up from reference TRBV5-1 and TRBJ2-5): KAGVTQTPRYLIKTRGQQVTLSCSPISGHRSVSWYQQTPGQGLQFLFEYFSETQRNKGNFPGRFSGRQFSNSRSEMNVSTLELGDSALYLCASSLNRQGQGDQETQYFGPGTRLLVL.

J is TRBJ2-6 and V is TRBV4-1, with no clear D. CDR1 is MGHRA and CDR2 is YSYEKL in the germline V gene. V lost 1 base to trimming and J lost 0 bases, with 19 bases between them. The CDR3 loop spans 20 amino acids. The CDR3 sequence: CASSQVPPAGHRSGANVLTF. As DNA, the CDR3 is TGCGCCAGCAGCCAAGTACCCCCGGCAGGCCACCGCTCTGGGGCCAACGTCCTGACTTTC.

This chain uses TRBV11-2 with TRBJ2-7; tentative D call: TRBD2 (6 bases). Germline V gene sequence: CDR1 SGHAT, CDR2 FQNNGV. V was trimmed by 5 bases and J by 3 bases, leaving 14 bases between them. The CDR3 runs 14 residues. The CDR3 DNA sequence: TGTGCCAGCAGCCGCGGGGTAGGCATCTACGAGCAGTACTTC. It codes for CASSRGVGIYEQYF.

V and J are TRBV6-1 and TRBJ2-7, with D tentatively TRBD2 (6 bases). V shed 6 bases and J shed 2 bases, with 11 bases lying between them. Germline V gives CDR1 MNHNS, CDR2 SASEGT. CDR3 length: 13 amino acids. CDR3 bases: TGTGCCAGCAGGGGGGGTGGGACCTACGAGCAGTACTTC. It translates to CASRGGGTYEQYF.

The rearrangement uses TRBV10-3 and TRBJ2-5; 9 bases agree with TRBD1. Germline trimming cut 4 bases from V and 5 bases from J; bases unmatched to any gene: 11. This CDR3 comprises 16 residues. Germline V gene data show CDR1 as ENHRY and CDR2 as SYGVKD. The CDR3, as DNA: TGTGCCATCAGTGCGGCCGGACAGGGGCAGGGGGAGACCCAGTACTTC. Protein sequence: CAISAAGQGQGETQYF.

V is TRBV6-1 and J is TRBJ1-3; D possibly corresponds to TRBD1 (5 bases). The germline V and J ends were trimmed by 5 bases and 0 bases, with 11 bases remaining between them. This CDR3 has 15 residues. Germline-derived CDR1 and CDR2 are MNHNS and SASEGT. The CDR3 DNA follows: TGTGCCAGCAGTAAGCAGGGTAACTCTGGAAACACCATATATTTT. It encodes CASSKQGNSGNTIYF.

J is TRBJ2-5 and V is TRBV28; D is unclear. V shed 6 bases and J shed 1 base, with 9 bases lying between them. The CDR3 runs 13 residues. Germline CDR1 and CDR2: MDHEN and SYDVKM. The CDR3: CASSEPGQETQYF. The CDR3 DNA reads as TGTGCCAGCAGCGAACCCGGCCAAGAGACCCAGTACTTC.

V usage is TRBV27 and J usage is TRBJ2-5; D ambiguous. Germline CDR1 is MNHEY and CDR2 is SMNVEV (reference sequence). CDR3 length: 16 residues. V lost 1 base and J 1 base, leaving 13 bases between the germline ends. This CDR3 reads CASSLFSRQAQETQYF. The CDR3 nucleotides read TGTGCCAGCAGTTTATTTAGTCGGCAGGCCCAAGAGACCCAGTACTTC.